This T cell receptor (beta chain) derives from a study of blood T cell repertoires in COVID-19. Turning to the study itself: Italy, Spain and the United States were the sources of the convalescent and acute COVID-19 samples. T cells, B-cell-depleted T cells, or PBMCs supplied cDNA or gDNA.

Germline CDR1 reads SQVTM; CDR2 reads ANQGSEA. Trimming stripped 0 bases from V and 10 bases from J, with 11 bases between. The CDR3 loop spans 12 amino acids. Per the authors' pipeline: Scientists estimated how many nucleated cells there were by amplifying reference gene primers. Produced via immunoSEQ multiplex PCR; TCRdb's table is partial and in-frame only. The D gene and trimming were derived from the DNA, and the V and J assignments and clone size from that table. The sample lists about 200,000 clones, over 75% occurring once. This receptor was identified in a man aged 50-59 years with COVID-19, enrolled during active disease. The V call is TRBV29-1, the J call TRBJ2-3; D is perhaps TRBD2 (5 bases). Material for sequencing was peripheral blood. The CDR3, as DNA: TGCAGCGTTGAAGACGTGGGGAGCGCGCAGTATTTT. It encodes CSVEDVGSAQYF.